The rows below give T cell receptor beta chains drawn from one sample of a study of cytomegalovirus exposure and HLA in healthy donors. Method: immunoSEQ multiplex PCR; TCRdb's copy keeps in-frame clones and lacks some. The data contain 95,000 to 150,000 clones, 83% of them seen just once; the ten biggest clones take up over 3%. The specimen sequenced was PBMCs. All receptors derive from a woman aged 40 to 49 in good health and CMV-seropositive. Both conserved end residues are part of each CDR3. Rows give clone size only sometimes, using once, few, many, or a class for an expanded clone.

J gene | clone size | V gene | CDR3 protein
TRBJ2-5 | - | TRBV10-3 | CAISVDRGETQYF
TRBJ2-7 | - | TRBV18 | CASSPPTGGADEQYF
TRBJ2-3 | once | TRBV2 | CASDRAGATDTQYF
TRBJ2-7 | - | TRBV5-1 | CASSFLGRGDEQYF
TRBJ2-3 | - | TRBV7-3 | CASSSNPRQTRTDTQYF
TRBJ1-1 | - | TRBV19 | CASKDRDVNTEAFF
TRBJ2-1 | - | TRBV5-4 | CASSSKTSNEQFF
TRBJ2-7 | few | TRBV27 | CASSFNTGGSEQYF
TRBJ2-2 | - | TRBV9 | CASSETGTPNTGELFF
TRBJ2-1 | - | TRBV28 | CASAMTRYNEQFF
TRBJ2-3 | - | TRBV9 | CASSGRESGADTQYF
TRBJ2-7 | - | TRBV27 | CASSLSLADYEQYF
TRBJ2-6 | once | TRBV15 | CATSSILGANVLTF
TRBJ2-7 | - | TRBV5-4 | CASSSQLAESYEQYF
TRBJ2-3 | once | TRBV7-3 | CASSPQGQGGDTQYF
TRBJ2-3 | - | TRBV30 | CAWMASGRVDTQYF
TRBJ2-2 | - | TRBV7-3 | CASSFSGGEGTGELFF
TRBJ2-3 | - | TRBV6-6 | CASIPSVNTDTQYF
TRBJ1-5 | - | TRBV30 | CAWTRVSNQPQHF
TRBJ1-1 | - | TRBV7-9 | CASSLAGDLTEAFF
TRBJ2-3 | - | TRBV7-9 | CASSTLDSGSDMYTQYF
TRBJ2-1 | - | TRBV7-2 | CASSSRLAGVDEQFF
TRBJ2-1 | - | TRBV28 | CASSEQGAQAYNEQFF
TRBJ1-4 | - | TRBV9 | CASSVDVQGGANEKLFF
TRBJ1-5 | - | TRBV4-1 | CASSQDRGQGTQPQHF
TRBJ2-1 | - | TRBV11-2 | CASSPRTVTDEQFF
TRBJ1-3 | - | TRBV7-2 | CASSLDGNSGNTIYF
TRBJ2-3 | - | TRBV7-6 | CASSLADYLSTDTQYF
TRBJ2-5 | - | TRBV6-5 | CASSYSQREGETQYF
TRBJ2-1 | - | TRBV4-3 | CASSQDLASGGGAYNEQFF
TRBJ1-4 | once | TRBV27 | CASSSTEGANEKLFF
TRBJ1-1 | few | TRBV10-2 | CASSEFGAESGTEAFF
TRBJ2-2 | - | TRBV4-2 | CASSQEPLAGGPFTGELFF
TRBJ2-5 | - | TRBV5-4 | CASSKLAGAQETQYF
TRBJ2-3 | few | TRBV15 | CATSRDQDTQYF
TRBJ2-7 | - | TRBV10-1 | CASSEPGSSVYEQYF
TRBJ1-3 | once | TRBV6-5 | CASSYQPTGGNTIYF
TRBJ2-2 | - | TRBV5-1 | CASSFTTGIIGELFF
TRBJ2-2 | - | TRBV9 | CASSRTGRTGELFF
TRBJ2-2 | - | TRBV6-1 | CASSEVLAGEYTGELFF
TRBJ2-1 | - | TRBV21-1 | CAKGASGGSFPYNEQFF
TRBJ2-4 | - | TRBV7-2 | CASSLMVGSSAKNIQYF
- | - | TRBV5-6 | CASSLGFSNRAVVEQYF
TRBJ1-2 | - | TRBV19 | CASSIPGGGVYGYTF
TRBJ2-3 | - | TRBV29-1 | CSGYGLAGTRDTQYF
TRBJ2-7 | - | TRBV13 | CASSSTGGASSGRDYEQYF
TRBJ2-1 | - | TRBV2 | CASSDSVPSYNEQFF
TRBJ2-1 | - | TRBV29-1 | CSVPILGRDNEQFF
TRBJ1-2 | few | TRBV2 | CASSEIPRGGYTF
TRBJ2-7 | few | TRBV14 | CASSHVSGLLYEQYF
TRBJ2-1 | once | TRBV27 | CASSLTSGRALNEQFF